These 21 T cell receptor beta chains came from one sample sequenced in a study of blood T cell repertoires in COVID-19. TCRdb's table, derived via immunoSEQ multiplex PCR, lists solely in-frame clones and lacks some. The repertoire includes 130,000 or so clones, almost 85% of them detected once, and around 1.4% sits in the top ten. The sample was peripheral blood. The receptors originated from a man in his 60s with acute or convalescent COVID-19.

The rearrangement links TRBV27 to TRBJ2-3, with 7 nucleotides matching TRBD1. V trimming: 3 bases; J trimming: 2 bases; junction bases outside the gene matches: 5. There are 15 residues in the CDR3. Per the germline V gene, CDR1 is MNHEY and CDR2 is SMNVEV (reference sequence). DNA of the CDR3: TGTGCCAGCAGTTTGAAGACAGGGATCACAGATACGCAGTATTTT. Amino acid sequence: CASSLKTGITDTQYF.

The chain uses TRBV7-9 and TRBJ2-7, with D possibly matching TRBD2 (6 bases). The V gene lost 5 bases and the J gene lost 4 bases, with 18 bases spanning the gap. The germline CDR1 and CDR2 sequences are SEHNR and FQNEAQ (reference sequence). CDR3 length equals 15 residues. The CDR3 region has the DNA TGTGCCAGCAGCCCCCAACTGCTGGGGGGATACGAGCAGTACTTC. This sequence encodes CASSPQLLGGYEQYF.

The chain is built from TRBV6-5 and TRBJ2-5, with 11 positions matching TRBD1. The trim removed 5 bases at V and 3 bases at J, leaving 5 bases unmatched. Germline CDR1 is MNHEY and CDR2 is SVGAGI. The CDR3 is 15 amino acids. The CDR3 spells CASSRTGGVEETQYF. For the CDR3, the DNA is TGTGCCAGCAGTCGGACAGGGGGCGTGGAAGAGACCCAGTACTTC.

The chain links TRBV6-5 to TRBJ2-7; possibly TRBD2 for D (5 bases). CDR1 is MNHEY and CDR2 is SVGAGI in the germline V gene. The CDR3 is made up of 11 amino acids. V lost 6 bases and J 6 bases, leaving 9 bases between the germline ends. CDR3 protein: CASRGSVEQYF. The DNA for the CDR3 is TGTGCCAGCAGGGGGAGTGTCGAGCAGTACTTC.

This chain uses TRBV6-5 with TRBJ1-6; tentative D call: TRBD1 (6 bases). V was cut by 2 bases and J by 6 bases, with 14 bases left in between. The CDR3 has 16 amino acids. Germline-derived CDR1 and CDR2 are MNHEY and SVGAGI. CDR3 protein: CASSYNAARGNSPLHF. The CDR3 DNA follows: TGTGCCAGCAGTTACAATGCGGCCAGGGGTAATTCACCCCTCCACTTT.

This clone came up once. The gene calls are TRBV12-5 and TRBJ2-2, with D possibly matching TRBD1 (5 bases). Germline-derived CDR1 and CDR2 are LGHNT and FRNRAP. The CDR3 length is 14 residues. Between the trimmed V and J ends, which lost 8 bases and 7 bases, there was a span of 17 bases. CDR3: CASFDRGRSGELFF. The CDR3 DNA sequence: TGTGCTAGTTTCGATAGGGGTCGCAGCGGGGAGCTGTTTTTT.

V usage is TRBV10-3 and J usage is TRBJ2-1; 7 bases line up with TRBD1. V was clipped by 6 bases and J by 3 bases; unmatched bases: 8. Germline V gene lookup returns CDR1 ENHRY and CDR2 SYGVKD. The CDR3 extends over 15 amino acids. Here the CDR3 reads CAIRDLGTDYNEQFF. The DNA of the CDR3 is TGTGCCATCAGGGACCTCGGGACAGACTACAATGAGCAGTTCTTC.

V and J are TRBV12-3 or TRBV12-4 and TRBJ2-1; TRBD2 aligns across 7 bases. The CDR3 is made up of 12 amino acids. With V trimmed by 2 bases and J by 15 bases, 7 bases remained unmatched. CDR3 DNA sequence: TGTGCCAGCAGTTTAATGCTAGCGGTTTCGTTCTTC. Its translation is CASSLMLAVSFF.

This sequence joins TRBV12-5 and TRBJ1-5; 7 nucleotides agree with TRBD1. The CDR3 spans 13 residues. Looked up from germline, CDR1 is LGHNT and CDR2 is FRNRAP. J lost 7 bases, V lost 6 bases, and 6 bases had no gene match. The CDR3 sequence is CASGNRGGQPQHF. The CDR3 coding sequence is TGTGCTAGTGGAAACAGGGGTGGACAGCCCCAGCATTTT.

J is TRBJ1-6 and V is TRBV5-4; D not certain. Germline loops: CDR1 SGHNT, CDR2 YYREEE (reference sequence). This CDR3 spans 17 amino acids. Trimming took 1 base from V and 10 from J, leaving 21 bases between them. CDR3 loop: CASSLFPPSGPVSPLHF. CDR3 DNA sequence: TGTGCCAGCAGCTTGTTCCCACCCAGCGGTCCGGTATCACCCCTCCACTTT.

The chain joins TRBV19 to TRBJ2-5; a possible D gene is TRBD2 (6 bases). Germline CDR1 is LNHDA and CDR2 is SQIVND (reference sequence). The CDR3 runs 16 residues. With 1 base removed from V and 2 bases from J, the gap between germline ends came to 14 bases. CDR3 in amino acids: CASSIGLAEGQETQYF. Written as DNA, the CDR3 is TGTGCCAGTAGTATAGGTCTGGCGGAGGGACAAGAGACCCAGTACTTC.

The rearrangement links TRBV5-1 to TRBJ2-2, with 10 positions matching TRBD1. The CDR3 is made up of 15 amino acids. The ends lost 2 bases at V and 8 bases at J; junction bases unmatched: 6. The germline V gene encodes CDR1 SGHRS and CDR2 YFSETQ. DNA for the CDR3: TGCGCCAGCAGCTTTGGGACAGGGGTGTCAGGGGAGCTGTTTTTT. Its protein is CASSFGTGVSGELFF.

The rearrangement joins TRBV7-9 to TRBJ1-4, with TRBD1 as a possible D gene (6 bases). Germline CDR1 and CDR2: SEHNR and FQNEAQ (reference sequence). V was clipped by 2 bases and J by 4 bases, with 8 bases between them. The CDR3 is 14 amino acids. The chain's CDR3 is CASSLRQDNEKLFF. The DNA of the CDR3 is TGTGCCAGCAGCTTAAGACAGGATAATGAAAAACTGTTTTTT.

V usage is TRBV24-1 and J usage is TRBJ2-3; possible D gene TRBD2, 7 bases. Germline V lookup: CDR1 KGHDR, CDR2 SFDVKD. The CDR3 contains 17 residues. The V gene lost 2 bases and the J gene lost 4 bases, with 18 bases spanning the gap. The CDR3 reads CATSDYLQKGGPDTQYF. The CDR3 nucleotides read TGTGCCACCAGTGATTACCTACAAAAGGGGGGGCCAGATACGCAGTATTTT.

The rearrangement uses TRBV18 and TRBJ1-5; TRBD1 might be the D (6 bases). V was shortened by 3 bases and J by 4 bases, with 10 bases between the two germline ends. The CDR3 covers 14 residues. Germline lookup yields CDR1 KGHSH and CDR2 LQKENI. The CDR3 nucleotides read TGTGCCAGCTCACCCCAACAGGGAAATCAGCCCCAGCATTTT. Translated: CASSPQQGNQPQHF.

The J gene is TRBJ1-1, the V gene TRBV20-1; TRBD1 aligns across 8 bases. Germline lookup yields CDR1 DFQATT and CDR2 SNEGSKA (reference sequence). The CDR3 is 14 amino acids. With 6 bases clipped from V and 8 bases from J, the junction kept 14 bases outside the gene matches. The CDR3 DNA sequence: TGCAGTGCCAGTAAGTACAGGGGGATTTCGGAAGCTTTCTTT. This encodes CSASKYRGISEAFF.

The chain links TRBV28 to TRBJ2-7; 11 bases are a match to TRBD2. With V trimmed by 7 bases and J by 7 bases, 15 bases remained unmatched. This CDR3 region has 16 residues. In germline, CDR1 is MDHEN, CDR2 SYDVKM. The CDR3 here is CASTSASGGNFREQYF. The DNA for the CDR3 is TGTGCCAGCACCTCGGCTAGCGGGGGGAACTTTCGGGAGCAGTACTTC.

V gene TRBV5-1 combines with J gene TRBJ1-4; a weak D match, TRBD1 (6 bases). Trimming shortened V by 1 base and J by 5 bases, and 9 bases separated the two germline ends. Germline V gene sequence: CDR1 SGHRS, CDR2 YFSETQ. There are 14 residues in the CDR3. In DNA, the CDR3 is TGCGCCAGCAGCTTGCCCGGACAGAATGAAAAACTGTTTTTT. This codes for CASSLPGQNEKLFF.

This clone was observed a single time. The chain couples TRBV27 to TRBJ2-7; TRBD1 matches 9 bases. Germline assignment: CDR1 MNHEY and CDR2 SMNVEV (reference sequence). V dropped 1 base and J dropped 2; count of bases not matched to a gene: 3. The CDR3 length is 15 residues. The CDR3 DNA is TGTGCCAGCAGTTTATTTAGACAGGGGGCCTACGAGCAGTACTTC. Protein: CASSLFRQGAYEQYF.

The chain carries TRBV7-2 and TRBJ2-4, with TRBD2 as a possible D gene (5 bases). Germline assignment: CDR1 SGHTA and CDR2 FQGNSA. V was shortened by 5 bases and J by 0 bases, with 14 bases between the two germline ends. This CDR3 is 16 amino acids long. This chain's CDR3 is CASSHRSGLAKNIQYF. The CDR3 nucleotides read TGTGCCAGCAGCCACCGGAGCGGTCTAGCCAAAAACATTCAGTACTTC.

The rearrangement links TRBV11-2 to TRBJ1-1, with unresolved D. V shed 5 bases and J shed 0 bases, with 13 bases lying between them. CDR3 size: 15 residues. Germline assignment: CDR1 SGHAT and CDR2 FQNNGV. CDR3 region: CASSLNSAMNTEAFF. The CDR3 coding sequence is TGTGCCAGCAGCCTTAACTCCGCCATGAACACTGAAGCTTTCTTT.